Shown below are 13 T cell receptor beta chains from a single sample sequenced in a study of T cell repertoires in cytomegalovirus infection. Their antigens are not known. TCRdb re-called the reads through MiXCR, storing one row per CDR3 protein. The table shows around 570,000 distinct CDR3 sequences, with roughly 43% occurring only once. The sample here was cultured PBMCs, taken from culture after CMV antigen stimulation. Receptor source: a human donor in good health (CMV status not recorded). Some clones in this sample may be carry-over from other donors' samples.

The chain has TRBV6-1 and TRBJ1-2; 7 nucleotides agree with TRBD1. V lost 7 bases and J lost 6; bases outside the gene matches: 8. Germline CDR1 reads MNHNS; CDR2 reads SASEGT. The CDR3 spans 13 residues. The CDR3 is CASTRGVHDGYTF. The DNA for the CDR3 is TGTGCCAGCACCAGGGGGGTTCATGATGGCTACACCTTC.

A remark on this clonotype: This is likely a read error, given that the CDR3 carries no conserved phenylalanine or tryptophan at its end. This chain uses TRBV7-2 with TRBJ2-7, with TRBD1 identical over 8 bases. V shed 5 bases and J 5 bases; nucleotides not matched to a gene: 11. Germline-derived CDR1 and CDR2 are SGHTA and FQGNSA. CDR3 length equals 15 residues. The CDR3 spells CASSRGQGNIHEQYL. In DNA form, the CDR3 reads TGTGCCAGCAGCAGAGGACAGGGTAATATCCACGAGCAGTACCTC.

This clonotype was counted only a few times. This chain uses TRBV11-3 with TRBJ2-1, with 7 bases aligning to TRBD1. Germline V gives CDR1 SGHNT, CDR2 YENEEA. The J segment lost 8 bases and the V segment lost 5 bases, leaving 6 bases of the junction unmatched. The CDR3 covers 13 residues. The CDR3 nucleotides are TGTGCCAGCAGCCCCGAGGGGGCGGATGAGCAGTTCTTC. Its protein product is CASSPEGADEQFF.

The chain is built from TRBV5-1 and TRBJ2-7; TRBD1 might be the D (6 bases). Germline CDR1 SGHRS, CDR2 YFSETQ. The CDR3 runs 14 residues. The ends were cut back, 5 bases at V and 4 bases at J, with 16 bases in the middle. Here the CDR3 DNA reads TGCGCCAGCAGGTTTCAGGGGCCCACTTACGAGCAGTACTTC. Protein sequence: CASRFQGPTYEQYF.

This clonotype was recorded a few times. V is TRBV7-2 and J is TRBJ2-3, with TRBD2 matching 10 bases. Germline V CDR1 and CDR2: SGHTA, FQGNSA. The CDR3 contains 17 residues. With V trimmed by 1 base and J by 4 bases, 8 bases remained unmatched. Here the CDR3 reads CASSLGGAGGGSDTQYF. The CDR3 region has the DNA TGTGCCAGCAGCTTAGGCGGAGCGGGAGGGGGCTCAGATACGCAGTATTTT. The whole variable domain, filled in from reference TRBV7-2 and TRBJ2-3, reads GAGVSQSPSNKVTEKGKDVELRCDPISGHTALYWYRQSLGQGLEFLIYFQGNSAPDKSGLPSDRFSAERTGGSVSTLTIQRTQQEDSAVYLCASSLGGAGGGSDTQYFGPGTRLTVL.

The V and J genes are TRBV20-1 and TRBJ2-1; D is unresolved. Looked up from germline, CDR1 is DFQATT and CDR2 is SNEGSKA (reference sequence). There are 13 residues in the CDR3. The ends were cut back, 4 bases at V and 0 bases at J, with 7 bases in the middle. CDR3 sequence: CSAIDPSYNEQFF. CDR3 DNA: TGCAGTGCTATCGACCCCTCCTACAATGAGCAGTTCTTC.

This chain joins TRBV7-9 and TRBJ1-1; a possible D gene is TRBD1 (6 bases). This CDR3 is built from 16 residues. Trimming cost V 2 bases and J 4 bases, with 17 bases left between them. Germline assignment: CDR1 SEHNR and CDR2 FQNEAQ (reference sequence). The CDR3 DNA sequence: TGTGCCAGCAGCTTATATCTGGGGGCCGGGTTCACTGAAGCTTTCTTT. It yields the protein CASSLYLGAGFTEAFF.

The V and J genes are TRBV6-1 and TRBJ2-5, with D unresolved. The CDR3 is made up of 15 amino acids. CDR1 and CDR2 (germline): MNHNS, SASEGT. V dropped 5 bases and J dropped 1 base, with 14 bases sitting between them. The CDR3 DNA sequence: TGTGCCAGCAGTTACCCGGTCTCTTTCCAAGAGACCCAGTACTTC. This codes for CASSYPVSFQETQYF.

This clonotype was found a few times. The gene calls are TRBV12-3 or TRBV12-4 and TRBJ2-7; D is ambiguous. The CDR3 consists of 12 residues. Trimming shortened V by 3 bases and J by 3 bases, and 6 bases separated the two germline ends. Written as DNA, the CDR3 is TGTGCCAGCAGTTTTGGTTACTACGAGCAGTACTTC. It encodes CASSFGYYEQYF.

J is TRBJ2-3 and V is TRBV20-1; 10 bases line up with TRBD2. Unmatched junction bases numbered 14, after V lost 8 bases and J lost 3 bases. The CDR3 loop spans 16 amino acids. CDR1 is DFQATT and CDR2 is SNEGSKA in the germline V gene (reference sequence). The CDR3 DNA reads as TGCAGTATAAAGGGTTTGGGGACTAGCGCGACAGATACGCAGTATTTT. Residues: CSIKGLGTSATDTQYF.

The chain couples TRBV7-2 to TRBJ2-2; D is perhaps TRBD2 (5 bases). V lost 5 bases and J 4 bases, leaving 14 bases between the germline ends. This CDR3 spans 15 amino acids. In germline, CDR1 is SGHTA, CDR2 FQGNSA. This CDR3 is CASSPSGTTTGELFF. CDR3 in DNA: TGTGCCAGCAGCCCGAGCGGTACTACCACCGGGGAGCTGTTTTTT.

The gene calls are TRBV12-3 or TRBV12-4 and TRBJ2-7; D not certain. V lost 5 bases to trimming and J lost 3 bases, with 14 bases between them. This CDR3 is built from 14 residues. The CDR3 loop is CASSTPQRLYEQYF. CDR3 coding DNA: TGTGCCAGCAGTACTCCCCAGAGACTCTACGAGCAGTACTTC.

The chain combines TRBV11-2 with TRBJ2-3; D call uncertain. Germline V lookup: CDR1 SGHAT, CDR2 FQNNGV. The CDR3 is 13 residues long. V lost 0 bases, J lost 6 bases, and 7 bases lay in between. The CDR3 spells CASSLESSDTQYF. The CDR3 DNA sequence: TGTGCCAGCAGCTTAGAGTCCAGCGATACGCAGTATTTT.